This T cell receptor (beta chain) was identified during a study of CXCR3-negative and CXCR3-positive naive CD8 T cells. Whole-study results and caveats: CXCR3-positive naive cells had more hydrophobic TRB CDR3s than CXCR3-negative naive cells. For naive cells, CXCR3-negative and CXCR3-positive subsets had similar TRBV-TRBJ usage; for memory cells, usage differed.

CDR1 is MNHEY, CDR2 SVGAGI, per germline. The CDR3 covers 14 residues. Naive CD8+ T cells carried a CD45RO-CCR7+CD27+CD95- phenotype. On this clonotype: Its antigen is still unknown.

The method, 5' RACE with UMI labels, was used to prepare the TRB cDNA libraries. TCRdb reprocessed the 5' RACE reads and reports one entry per CDR3 protein, with no DNA. The sample's table shows around 81,000 distinct CDR3 sequences. The rearrangement links TRBV6-5 to TRBJ1-1; TCRdb picks TRBD1, but there is no DNA to check that call. The TCR originated in a human donor in good health. Some clones in this sample may be carry-over from other donors' samples. The sequencing input was naive CXCR3- CD8+ T cells from blood. Subset given: CD45RO-CCR7+CD27+CD95- naive CD8+ T cells lacking CXCR3 (TNR3-). The CDR3 reads CASSSTGLVTEAFF.